These T cell receptor beta chains were read from a single sample in a study of T cell responses to AZD1222 COVID-19 vaccine. Only in-frame clones appear in the TCRdb table, and some are missing; sequencing was by immunoSEQ multiplex PCR. In the table there are about 100,000 clones, approximately 88% of which are singletons. This sample comprised peripheral blood, obtained on day 0 of AZD1222 vaccination. Receptor source: an adult in good health. CDR3s include the opening cysteine and the closing phenylalanine or tryptophan. A D gene is named only where the DNA matches it firmly. Only some rows state a clone size, as once, few, many or a class for expanded clones.

clone_size	cdr3_length	d_call	v_call	j_call	cdr3_aa	cdr3_nt
NA	13	TRBD1	TRBV3-1/TRBV3-2	TRBJ1-2	CASSLGTVYGYTF	TGTGCCAGCAGCCTTGGGACAGTCTATGGCTACACCTTC
NA	17	NA	TRBV7-3	TRBJ1-3	CASSLSVSGDAGNTIYF	TGTGCCAGCAGCTTATCCGTCTCGGGGGATGCGGGAAACACCATATATTTT
NA	15	NA	TRBV10-1	TRBJ1-2	CASSVLATNNYGYTF	TGCGCCAGCAGCGTCCTCGCGACAAATAACTATGGCTACACCTTC
once	18	NA	TRBV7-9	TRBJ2-7	CASSSAKEDRTISYEQYF	TGTGCCAGCAGTTCAGCCAAGGAAGACAGAACTATCTCCTACGAGCAGTACTTC
NA	14	TRBD1	TRBV25-1	TRBJ2-7	CASTRTGQVHEQYF	TGTGCCAGCACTCGGACAGGCCAGGTCCACGAGCAGTACTTC
once	15	TRBD2	TRBV18	TRBJ2-1	CASSPRTSGDNEQFF	TGTGCCAGCTCACCACGGACTAGCGGGGACAATGAGCAGTTCTTC
NA	14	NA	TRBV10-3	TRBJ1-1	CAISVLDENTEAFF	TGTGCCATCAGTGTTCTGGACGAGAACACTGAAGCTTTCTTT
NA	16	NA	TRBV6-5	TRBJ2-2	CASSYPGDTSTGELFF	TGTGCCAGCAGTTACCCTGGGGACACCAGTACCGGGGAGCTGTTTTTT
few	16	NA	TRBV27	TRBJ2-6	CATRLTGNSGANVLTF	TGTGCCACTAGATTGACAGGAAACTCTGGGGCCAACGTCCTGACTTTC
NA	18	TRBD2	TRBV2	TRBJ2-1	CASRRAGLAGGGGNEQFF	TGTGCCAGCAGAAGGGCTGGACTAGCGGGGGGCGGAGGAAATGAGCAGTTCTTC
NA	16	TRBD2	TRBV24-1	TRBJ2-3	CATSDSGLASTDTQYF	TGTGCCACCAGTGATTCGGGACTAGCGAGCACAGATACGCAGTATTTT
NA	14	TRBD2	TRBV27	TRBJ2-1	CASKGAGAYNEQFF	TGTGCCAGCAAAGGGGCGGGGGCCTACAATGAGCAGTTCTTC
once	15	TRBD2	TRBV7-6	TRBJ2-1	CASSFSGGSPSEQFF	TGTGCCAGCAGCTTTAGCGGGGGGTCCCCCAGTGAGCAGTTCTTC
NA	13	NA	TRBV7-9	TRBJ1-2	CASSLATSYGYTF	TGTGCCAGCAGCTTAGCTACGTCCTATGGCTACACCTTC
NA	17	TRBD1	TRBV7-8	TRBJ2-1	CASSLGGRQGIYNEQFF	TGTGCCAGCAGCTTAGGAGGCAGACAGGGGATCTACAATGAGCAGTTCTTC
NA	15	NA	TRBV28	TRBJ1-2	CASSLGPASNYGYTF	TGTGCCAGCAGTTTAGGGCCCGCATCTAACTATGGCTACACCTTC
NA	14	NA	TRBV28	TRBJ1-6	CASSPRGGRSPLHF	TGTGCCAGCAGCCCAAGGGGGGGGCGTTCACCCCTCCACTTT
NA	13	NA	TRBV4-2	TRBJ1-6	CASSQDWTGPLHF	TGTGCCAGCAGCCAAGATTGGACGGGACCCCTCCACTTT
NA	15	NA	TRBV7-2	TRBJ1-4	CASSLFLGRGEKLFF	TGTGCCAGCAGCTTATTTTTAGGGCGTGGTGAAAAACTGTTTTTT
NA	18	NA	TRBV5-5	TRBJ2-1	CASSFSLTGSDKYNEQFF	TGTGCCAGCAGCTTTAGTTTAACCGGTTCGGACAAATACAATGAGCAGTTCTTC
NA	19	NA	TRBV3-1/TRBV3-2	TRBJ1-6	CASSQERIFGQPYNSPLHF	TGTGCCAGCAGCCAAGAAAGAATCTTCGGACAGCCCTATAATTCACCCCTCCACTTT
NA	14	TRBD2	TRBV6-5	TRBJ2-7	CASSYSTSSNEQYF	TGTGCCAGCAGTTACTCGACTAGCAGTAACGAGCAGTACTTC
few	12	NA	TRBV20-1	TRBJ2-7	CSASEQVYEQYF	TGCAGTGCTAGTGAGCAGGTCTACGAGCAGTACTTC
NA	12	NA	TRBV28	TRBJ1-1	CASSFSRTEAFF	TGTGCCAGCAGTTTTTCGAGAACTGAAGCTTTCTTT
NA	15	NA	TRBV7-9	TRBJ2-3	CASSLDRTNTDTQYF	TGTGCCAGCAGCTTAGATAGGACTAACACAGATACGCAGTATTTT
NA	15	NA	TRBV18	TRBJ1-5	CASSPGALPNQPQHF	TGTGCCAGCTCACCCGGGGCCCTGCCCAATCAGCCCCAGCATTTT
NA	12	NA	TRBV28	TRBJ1-6	CASRRDIEPLHF	TGTGCCAGCAGAAGGGACATAGAACCCCTCCACTTT
NA	14	TRBD1	TRBV7-9	TRBJ1-4	CASSSQGVNEKLFF	TGTGCCAGCAGCTCCCAGGGGGTCAATGAAAAACTGTTTTTT
NA	23	NA	TRBV23-1	TRBJ2-1	CASSQCRRATTSQAGSSYNEQFF	TGCGCCAGCAGTCAATGTCGCCGGGCTACCACCTCTCAGGCCGGTAGCTCCTACAATGAGCAGTTCTTC
NA	14	TRBD1	TRBV10-3	TRBJ2-3	CAIKQGPSTDTQYF	TGTGCCATCAAACAGGGGCCCAGCACAGATACGCAGTATTTT
NA	15	NA	TRBV9	TRBJ2-3	CASTLRGTSTDTQYF	TGTGCCAGCACTCTGAGGGGGACTAGCACAGATACGCAGTATTTT
NA	17	NA	TRBV9	TRBJ1-3	CASSVGKGLNPGNTIYF	TGTGCCAGCAGCGTAGGGAAGGGTTTAAACCCTGGAAACACCATATATTTT
NA	13	NA	TRBV4-2	TRBJ1-5	CASSQDMEQPQHF	TGTGCCAGCAGCCAAGATATGGAGCAGCCCCAGCATTTT
NA	16	TRBD1	TRBV4-3	TRBJ2-1	CASSQVWGQTYNEQFF	TGCGCCAGCAGCCAAGTTTGGGGACAGACCTACAATGAGCAGTTCTTC
NA	14	NA	TRBV28	TRBJ2-1	CASSLGSSYNEQFF	TGTGCCAGCAGTTTAGGGAGCTCCTACAATGAGCAGTTCTTC
NA	13	NA	TRBV12-3/TRBV12-4	TRBJ2-3	CASSSGRPDTQYF	TGTGCCAGCAGCTCGGGACGTCCAGATACGCAGTATTTT
NA	15	NA	TRBV4-1	TRBJ1-3	CASSPNRGVGNTIYF	TGCGCCAGCAGCCCGAATCGAGGGGTTGGAAACACCATATATTTT
NA	14	NA	TRBV4-3	TRBJ2-7	CASSQDTTEYEQYF	TGCGCCAGCAGCCAAGATACAACCGAGTACGAGCAGTACTTC
NA	16	TRBD1	TRBV5-1	TRBJ1-1	CASSLVTGALNTEAFF	TGCGCCAGCAGCTTGGTGACAGGGGCCCTGAACACTGAAGCTTTCTTT
NA	18	TRBD1	TRBV6-6	TRBJ1-5	CASSQGQGLADSNQPQHF	TGTGCCAGCAGTCAGGGACAGGGGCTGGCGGATAGCAATCAGCCCCAGCATTTT